The 14 T cell receptor beta chains below were found in one sample sequenced in a study of blood T cell repertoires in COVID-19. Clones were read by immunoSEQ multiplex PCR, and TCRdb kept only the in-frame ones, dropping some. The repertoire holds about 190,000 clones, with around 86% as singletons. The sequenced sample consisted of peripheral blood. These receptors were obtained from a woman aged 25 to 39 with active or convalescent COVID-19.

The CDR3 DNA is TGCGCCAGCAGCTTGGGTCCTCGCTCCTACGAGCAGTACTTC. It encodes CASSLGPRSYEQYF. The chain is built from TRBV5-1 and TRBJ2-7; D not resolved. The CDR3 is made up of 14 amino acids. The germline V gene has CDR1 SGHRS and CDR2 YFSETQ. V shed 0 bases and J shed 0 bases, with 7 bases lying between them.

The chain recombines TRBV10-1 with TRBJ2-1, with TRBD2 matching 15 bases. CDR3 length: 14 amino acids. CDR1 is WNHNN and CDR2 is SYGVQD in the germline V gene (reference sequence). The V and J ends lost 5 bases and 9 bases, in that order; junction bases with no gene match: 2. This CDR3 reads CASSPGLAGGEQFF. CDR3 DNA: TGCGCCAGCAGTCCGGGACTAGCGGGGGGTGAGCAGTTCTTC.

This chain links TRBV19 with TRBJ2-1; TRBD2 matches 11 bases. V gave up 3 bases and J gave up 0 bases; unmatched junction bases: 25. CDR1 is LNHDA and CDR2 is SQIVND in the germline V gene (reference sequence). This CDR3 has 24 residues. The CDR3: CASSIPRDSYPTSGRRSSYNEQFF. The CDR3 coding sequence is TGTGCCAGTAGTATCCCCCGGGACAGTTATCCCACTAGCGGGAGAAGGAGCTCCTACAATGAGCAGTTCTTC.

Concerning this clone itself: This same CDR3 is encoded by further DNA sequences in the sample. The chain carries TRBV19 and TRBJ1-5; D uncertain. The CDR3 totals 14 residues. Deletions cut 3 bases from V and 2 bases from J, with 8 bases between. Germline V gene data show CDR1 as LNHDA and CDR2 as SQIVND (reference sequence). The CDR3 bases are TGTGCCAGTAGTATCAGGCAGGGCAATCAGCCCCAGCATTTT. Translated, it gives CASSIRQGNQPQHF.

This clone was seen just once. The chain is built from TRBV28 and TRBJ2-7; TRBD1 matches at 8 bases. CDR3 length equals 14 residues. Losses at the gene ends were 6 bases for V and 2 bases for J; bases not matched to a gene: 6. The germline gives CDR1 MDHEN, CDR2 SYDVKM. CDR3 nucleotide sequence: TGTGCCAGCAGCTCTCTGGGACAGGCCTACGAGCAGTACTTC. This gives the protein CASSSLGQAYEQYF.

The rearrangement joins TRBV21-1 to TRBJ1-1. TRBV21-1 is flagged as a pseudogene. The CDR3 loop spans 15 amino acids. The CDR3 DNA reads as TGTGCCAGCAGCAAAGCTTGGAGGTGGAACACTGAAGCTTTCTTT. Its protein is CASSKAWRWNTEAFF.

On this clone: The germline gene is not matched at one end of the junction; a read error may be the cause. The chain combines TRBV5-8 with TRBJ2-6; 7 bases align to TRBD1. Germline V gene data show CDR1 as SGHTS and CDR2 as YDEGEE. The CDR3 covers 16 residues. This CDR3 reads CASRLGQITGANVLTF. The CDR3 DNA follows: TGTGCCAGCAGATTGGGACAGATCACTGGGGCCAACGTCCTGACTTTC.

The rearrangement uses TRBV30 and TRBJ2-7; 8 nucleotides align to TRBD1. Germline V gives CDR1 GTSNPN, CDR2 SVGIG (reference sequence). With 5 bases clipped from V and 4 bases from J, the junction kept 7 bases outside the gene matches. The CDR3 sequence is 13 residues long. CDR3 sequence (DNA): TGTGCCTGGGGTAGGACAGGGATTTACGAGCAGTACTTC. It is translated as CAWGRTGIYEQYF.

The chain links TRBV2 to TRBJ1-5; tentatively, D is TRBD1 (6 bases). Trimming took 5 bases from V and 5 from J, leaving 10 bases between them. Germline V gene lookup returns CDR1 SNHLY and CDR2 FYNNEI. The CDR3 consists of 13 residues. CDR3 DNA sequence: TGTGCCAGCAGTTGGACAGCCGATCAGCCCCAGCATTTT. Translating gives CASSWTADQPQHF.

V gene TRBV2 combines with J gene TRBJ1-1; 7 bases fit TRBD1. The CDR3 length is 13 residues. CDR1 is SNHLY, CDR2 FYNNEI, per germline. The junction had 5 bases not matched to a gene; V was cut back by 9 bases and J by 1 base. In DNA, the CDR3 is TGTGCCAGTAGTACAGGGGAGAACACTGAAGCTTTCTTT. Translation: CASSTGENTEAFF.

The CDR3 sequence is CASSLDAQGLAGETQYF. CDR3 nucleotides: TGTGCCAGCAGCTTAGATGCTCAAGGACTAGCGGGAGAGACCCAGTACTTC. This chain links TRBV7-9 with TRBJ2-5; 11 nucleotides agree with TRBD2. V lost 1 base, J lost 4 bases, and 8 bases stayed unmatched. Germline V CDR1 and CDR2: SEHNR, FQNEAQ (reference sequence). The CDR3 contains 17 residues.

The chain joins TRBV3-1 (or the pseudogene TRBV3-2) to TRBJ2-1, with 8 bases lining up with TRBD1. Per germline, CDR1 LGHDT and CDR2 YNNKEL (reference sequence). The CDR3 runs 18 residues. Unmatched junction bases numbered 13, after V lost 2 bases and J lost 4 bases. CDR3 nucleotides: TGTGCCAGCAGCCAAAAACCTCTGGGACAGGTTCCTTACAATGAGCAGTTCTTC. Encoded protein: CASSQKPLGQVPYNEQFF.

This chain connects TRBV5-4 to TRBJ1-1; 8 nucleotides agree with TRBD1. There are 13 residues in the CDR3. In germline, CDR1 is SGHNT, CDR2 YYREEE (reference sequence). V lost 6 bases and J lost 2; bases outside the gene matches: 3. Here the CDR3 reads CASKGQGNTEAFF. The CDR3 coding sequence is TGTGCCAGCAAAGGACAGGGTAACACTGAAGCTTTCTTT.

This clone was picked up one time. The gene calls are TRBV19 and TRBJ1-1, with D unresolved. The CDR3 sequence is 15 residues long. Germline V gives CDR1 LNHDA, CDR2 SQIVND (reference sequence). Trimming stripped 3 bases from V and 1 base from J, with 12 bases between. CDR3 nucleotides: TGTGCCAGTAGTATTAGTCTTCCGGGGAACACTGAAGCTTTCTTT. Translation gives CASSISLPGNTEAFF.